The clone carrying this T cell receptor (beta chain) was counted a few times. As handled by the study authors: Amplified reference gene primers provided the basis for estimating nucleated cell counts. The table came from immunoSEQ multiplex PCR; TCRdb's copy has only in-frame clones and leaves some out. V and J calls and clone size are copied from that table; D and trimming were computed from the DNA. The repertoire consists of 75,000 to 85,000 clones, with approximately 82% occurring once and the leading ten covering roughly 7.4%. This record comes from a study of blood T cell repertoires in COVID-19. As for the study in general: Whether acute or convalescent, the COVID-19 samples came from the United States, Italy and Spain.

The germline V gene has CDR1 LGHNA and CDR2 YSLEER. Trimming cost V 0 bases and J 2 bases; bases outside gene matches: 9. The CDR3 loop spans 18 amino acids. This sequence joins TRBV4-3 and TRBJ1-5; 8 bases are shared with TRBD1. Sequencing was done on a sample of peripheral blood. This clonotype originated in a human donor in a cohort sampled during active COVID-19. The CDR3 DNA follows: TGCGCCAGCAGCCAAGAATTGCCAGGGGGCTTTGGCAATCAGCCCCAGCATTTT. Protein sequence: CASSQELPGGFGNQPQHF.